The rows below give T cell receptor beta chains drawn from one sample of a study of tumor-infiltrating lymphocytes in primary liver carcinoma. TCRdb passed the multiplex PCR reads through MiXCR, listing each CDR3 protein once. Here the sample spans fewer than 50,000 distinct CDR3 sequences, roughly 80% being singletons. Input material: tumor-adjacent normal liver tissue. These receptor sequences come from a woman in her twenties or thirties with primary liver carcinoma and hepatitis B virus infection. Both conserved end residues are part of each CDR3. The order of the fields is D gene, clone size, J gene, V gene, CDR3 DNA, CDR3 protein. The D gene is left open where the match is weak. Clone size is given for some rows only: seen once, a few or many times, or a class if the clone is expanded.

D gene: NA; clone size: NA; J gene: TRBJ2-5; V gene: TRBV6-6; CDR3 DNA: TGTGCCAGCAGTTCCGACCCCTCGTGGGGGAGAGAGATCCAGTACTTC; CDR3 protein: CASSSDPSWGREIQYF
D gene: TRBD1; clone size: many; J gene: TRBJ1-1; V gene: TRBV5-4; CDR3 DNA: TGTGCCAGCAGCTTGGAGGACAGGCTGAACACTGAAGCTTTCTTT; CDR3 protein: CASSLEDRLNTEAFF
D gene: NA; clone size: NA; J gene: TRBJ2-7; V gene: TRBV11-1; CDR3 DNA: TGTGCCAGCATCCTAGCGACGGCCTCCTATGAGCAGTACTTC; CDR3 protein: CASILATASYEQYF
D gene: NA; clone size: many; J gene: TRBJ1-1; V gene: TRBV12-3/TRBV12-4; CDR3 DNA: TGTGCCAGCAGTTTACAGGGCAAAGCTTTCTTT; CDR3 protein: CASSLQGKAFF
D gene: TRBD1; clone size: many; J gene: TRBJ1-5; V gene: TRBV28; CDR3 DNA: TGTGCCAGCACTCTACTAGGGGGCCAGCCCCAGCATTTT; CDR3 protein: CASTLLGGQPQHF
D gene: TRBD1; clone size: many; J gene: TRBJ2-3; V gene: TRBV28; CDR3 DNA: TGTGCCAGCAGTTTGGCACAGGGGGCGACAGATACGCAGTATTTT; CDR3 protein: CASSLAQGATDTQYF
D gene: NA; clone size: NA; J gene: TRBJ2-1; V gene: TRBV11-3; CDR3 DNA: TGTGCCAGCAGCTTGACTAGTGTTATCGATGAGCAGTTCTTC; CDR3 protein: CASSLTSVIDEQFF
D gene: TRBD2; clone size: many; J gene: TRBJ2-7; V gene: TRBV7-9; CDR3 DNA: TGTGCCAGCAGCTTAGATAGTTTAGTGGGCGGGAGGGGTCACGAGCAGTACTTC; CDR3 protein: CASSLDSLVGGRGHEQYF
D gene: TRBD1; clone size: once; J gene: TRBJ2-1; V gene: TRBV29-1; CDR3 DNA: TGCAGCCCCTATGAGGGGGTACAGGGGTCCGGCAATGAGCAGTTCTTC; CDR3 protein: CSPYEGVQGSGNEQFF
D gene: NA; clone size: NA; J gene: TRBJ2-7; V gene: TRBV12-3/TRBV12-4; CDR3 DNA: TGTGCCAGCAGATCCGGGACAAGCGGCTCCTACGAGCGGTACTTC; CDR3 protein: CASRSGTSGSYERYF
D gene: NA; clone size: NA; J gene: TRBJ1-6; V gene: TRBV6-1; CDR3 DNA: TGTGCCTGCACCCTCATGGACGGAAATTCACCCCTCCACTTT; CDR3 protein: CACTLMDGNSPLHF
D gene: NA; clone size: NA; J gene: TRBJ1-1; V gene: TRBV10-1; CDR3 DNA: TGCATCAGCGGTGAATCCAGGGTAACTGAAGCTTTCTTT; CDR3 protein: CISGESRVTEAFF
D gene: TRBD2; clone size: NA; J gene: TRBJ2-1; V gene: TRBV11-3; CDR3 DNA: TGTGCCAGCAGCTTAGGCCTAGCGGGAGATAAGGAGCAGTTCTTC; CDR3 protein: CASSLGLAGDKEQFF
D gene: TRBD2; clone size: many; J gene: TRBJ2-3; V gene: TRBV4-1; CDR3 DNA: TGCGCCAGCAGCCAAGGTGTACTAGCGGGGGTGGATACGCAGTATTTT; CDR3 protein: CASSQGVLAGVDTQYF
D gene: NA; clone size: NA; J gene: TRBJ2-1; V gene: TRBV4-3; CDR3 DNA: TGCGCCAGCAGCGAAGATTTGGGGGCCCCCAATGTGCAGTTCTTC; CDR3 protein: CASSEDLGAPNVQFF
D gene: NA; clone size: once; J gene: TRBJ2-6; V gene: TRBV5-8; CDR3 DNA: TGTGCCGGCACCACGACGGGCTTCTCTGGGGCCAACGTCCTGTCTTTC; CDR3 protein: CAGTTTGFSGANVLSF
D gene: NA; clone size: NA; J gene: TRBJ2-1; V gene: TRBV4-2; CDR3 DNA: TGTACCAGCAGCCAAGAGACGCGGTGGGCCGATGAGCAGTTCTTC; CDR3 protein: CTSSQETRWADEQFF
D gene: TRBD2; clone size: NA; J gene: TRBJ2-2; V gene: TRBV5-6; CDR3 DNA: TGTGTCAGCAGCGCCACTAGCGCGGAACCCACCGGGGAGCTGTTTTTT; CDR3 protein: CVSSATSAEPTGELFF
D gene: NA; clone size: many; J gene: TRBJ2-1; V gene: TRBV7-9; CDR3 DNA: TGTGCCAGCAGCTTAGGGGGGGCGGGAGTTTCCTACAATGAGCAGTTCTTC; CDR3 protein: CASSLGGAGVSYNEQFF
D gene: TRBD1; clone size: NA; J gene: TRBJ2-5; V gene: TRBV4-1; CDR3 DNA: TGCGCAAGCAGCCCCCTAAGGGGTTCAGGGGGAGAGACCCAGTACTTC; CDR3 protein: CASSPLRGSGGETQYF
D gene: NA; clone size: NA; J gene: TRBJ2-1; V gene: TRBV6-1; CDR3 DNA: TGTGCCAGCAGTGGAACAGTGAGGACCCCCAACTACAATGAGCAGTTCTTC; CDR3 protein: CASSGTVRTPNYNEQFF
D gene: NA; clone size: NA; J gene: TRBJ2-7; V gene: TRBV7-9; CDR3 DNA: TGTGCCAGCAGCTTAGACACATCCTACGAGCAGTACTTC; CDR3 protein: CASSLDTSYEQYF
D gene: NA; clone size: NA; J gene: TRBJ1-2; V gene: TRBV4-3; CDR3 DNA: TGCGCCAGCAGCCAAGATCAGGACTATGGCTACACCTTC; CDR3 protein: CASSQDQDYGYTF
D gene: NA; clone size: NA; J gene: TRBJ1-4; V gene: TRBV11-2; CDR3 DNA: TGTGCCAGCAGCTCAGGACGCAGGGGACATGGAAAACTGTTTTTT; CDR3 protein: CASSSGRRGHGKLFF
D gene: TRBD1; clone size: NA; J gene: TRBJ1-6; V gene: TRBV7-2; CDR3 DNA: TGTACCAGCAGCCCAGAGGCAGGGGGTTATAATTCACCCCTCCACTTT; CDR3 protein: CTSSPEAGGYNSPLHF
D gene: NA; clone size: once; J gene: TRBJ1-1; V gene: TRBV29-1; CDR3 DNA: TGCAGCGGGACGGGACGCCTGAACACTGAAGCTTTCTTT; CDR3 protein: CSGTGRLNTEAFF
D gene: NA; clone size: many; J gene: TRBJ2-2; V gene: TRBV29-1; CDR3 DNA: TGCAGCGTTGTAAGACCTCCCGGGGAGCTGTTTTTT; CDR3 protein: CSVVRPPGELFF
D gene: NA; clone size: NA; J gene: TRBJ2-1; V gene: TRBV4-1; CDR3 DNA: TGCGCCAGTAGCCATGAATGGGTCCCCCAGAGCTCCTACAATGAGCAGTTCTTC; CDR3 protein: CASSHEWVPQSSYNEQFF
D gene: NA; clone size: NA; J gene: TRBJ1-1; V gene: TRBV6-1; CDR3 DNA: TGTGCCAGCAGTGAAGAAAGCCCGTACACTGAAGCTTTCTTT; CDR3 protein: CASSEESPYTEAFF
D gene: NA; clone size: NA; J gene: TRBJ2-1; V gene: TRBV5-6; CDR3 DNA: TGTGACAGCAGCTTCGGGGCTAGCCCCGCGCAGCAGTTCTTC; CDR3 protein: CDSSFGASPAQQFF
D gene: TRBD1; clone size: NA; J gene: TRBJ1-1; V gene: TRBV25-1; CDR3 DNA: TGTGCCAGCAGTGGGAACAGGGGGAACACTGAAGCTTTCTTC; CDR3 protein: CASSGNRGNTEAFF
D gene: TRBD2; clone size: NA; J gene: TRBJ2-1; V gene: TRBV7-3; CDR3 DNA: TGTGCCAGCAGCAGAGGACTAGCGGGGAGAAATGAGCAGTTCTTC; CDR3 protein: CASSRGLAGRNEQFF
D gene: NA; clone size: NA; J gene: TRBJ2-5; V gene: TRBV4-1; CDR3 DNA: TGCGCCAGCAGCATAGCGCCTTTAGAGACCCAGTACTTC; CDR3 protein: CASSIAPLETQYF
D gene: NA; clone size: few; J gene: TRBJ2-4; V gene: TRBV18; CDR3 DNA: TGTGCCAGCTCAGAATCCGTAGCCAAAAACATTCAGTACTTC; CDR3 protein: CASSESVAKNIQYF
D gene: NA; clone size: many; J gene: TRBJ1-3; V gene: TRBV10-3; CDR3 DNA: TGTGCCATCAGCGGGACCCGGAGAGGAAACACCATATATTTT; CDR3 protein: CAISGTRRGNTIYF
D gene: TRBD2; clone size: many; J gene: TRBJ2-7; V gene: TRBV5-4; CDR3 DNA: TGTGCCAGCAGCCCCGGCGGGGGGTCCTCCTACGAGCAGTACTTC; CDR3 protein: CASSPGGGSSYEQYF
D gene: NA; clone size: NA; J gene: TRBJ2-1; V gene: TRBV12-3/TRBV12-4; CDR3 DNA: TGTGCCAGTAGTTTTGGGGGAGGTGAGCATTTCTTC; CDR3 protein: CASSFGGGEHFF
D gene: NA; clone size: NA; J gene: TRBJ2-3; V gene: TRBV11-2; CDR3 DNA: TGTGCCAGCAGCCATCGAGGGAGAGGGAGCCTCACGGATATGCAGTATTTT; CDR3 protein: CASSHRGRGSLTDMQYF
D gene: NA; clone size: NA; J gene: TRBJ2-1; V gene: TRBV7-8; CDR3 DNA: TGTGCCGGTAGCTTGGTAATTAGCCCCGAATTTAGGAATGAGCAGTTCTTC; CDR3 protein: CAGSLVISPEFRNEQFF
D gene: TRBD1; clone size: NA; J gene: TRBJ1-2; V gene: TRBV11-2; CDR3 DNA: TGTGCCAGCACCCACAGGGGGCGCGGGGACTATGCCTACACCTTC; CDR3 protein: CASTHRGRGDYAYTF
D gene: NA; clone size: many; J gene: TRBJ1-1; V gene: TRBV7-9; CDR3 DNA: TGTGCCAGCCGCCCCACAGGGAACACTGAAGCTTTCTTT; CDR3 protein: CASRPTGNTEAFF
D gene: NA; clone size: NA; J gene: TRBJ1-3; V gene: TRBV11-2; CDR3 DNA: TGTGCCAGCAGTCCGGGAACAGCCCCCTATTTT; CDR3 protein: CASSPGTAPYF
D gene: TRBD2; clone size: NA; J gene: TRBJ2-3; V gene: TRBV11-2; CDR3 DNA: TGTGCTAGCAGCCATCGTGGGAGCGGGAACCTCACAGATACGCAGTATTTT; CDR3 protein: CASSHRGSGNLTDTQYF
D gene: NA; clone size: NA; J gene: TRBJ2-1; V gene: TRBV4-2; CDR3 DNA: TGTGGCAGCAGCCAAGGGACGCAGTGGGCCGATGAGCAGTTCTTC; CDR3 protein: CGSSQGTQWADEQFF
D gene: TRBD1; clone size: NA; J gene: TRBJ1-2; V gene: TRBV4-1; CDR3 DNA: TGCGCCAGCAGCCAAGCAGCCGGACAGGTGAGAATGGGCTACACCTTT; CDR3 protein: CASSQAAGQVRMGYTF
D gene: NA; clone size: NA; J gene: TRBJ1-1; V gene: TRBV11-2; CDR3 DNA: TGTGCCAGCTTAGGTACTGAAGCTTTCTTT; CDR3 protein: CASLGTEAFF
D gene: TRBD2; clone size: NA; J gene: TRBJ2-1; V gene: TRBV11-1; CDR3 DNA: TGTGCCAGCACTCCCGGGACTAGAAGGAGGGCCTATGATGAGCAGTTCTTC; CDR3 protein: CASTPGTRRRAYDEQFF
D gene: NA; clone size: NA; J gene: TRBJ2-1; V gene: TRBV6-1; CDR3 DNA: TGTGCCAGCGGGGAGACACCGCGTTGCAATGAGGAGTTCTTC; CDR3 protein: CASGETPRCNEEFF
D gene: NA; clone size: many; J gene: TRBJ2-3; V gene: TRBV6-4; CDR3 DNA: TGTGCCAGCAGTGACTCGACCGAGGATACGCAGTATTTT; CDR3 protein: CASSDSTEDTQYF
D gene: NA; clone size: NA; J gene: TRBJ2-1; V gene: TRBV11-2; CDR3 DNA: TGTGCCAACAGCTTAGGGATGGGGGCGCGGTACAATGAGCAGCTCTTC; CDR3 protein: CANSLGMGARYNEQLF
D gene: NA; clone size: few; J gene: TRBJ2-2; V gene: TRBV6-2/TRBV6-3; CDR3 DNA: TGTGCCAGCAGTTGCCCTCCCGGGGAGAGAGGCACCGGGGAGCTGTTTTTT; CDR3 protein: CASSCPPGERGTGELFF
D gene: TRBD1; clone size: NA; J gene: TRBJ1-2; V gene: TRBV4-3; CDR3 DNA: TGCGCCAGCAGCCTGGGTTCTCCTAGGGACAGCCACACCTTC; CDR3 protein: CASSLGSPRDSHTF
D gene: NA; clone size: NA; J gene: TRBJ2-1; V gene: TRBV4-2; CDR3 DNA: TGTGCCAGCAGCCAAGGCCCCGTGGTAGCGGTTCAAAATGAGCAGTTCTTT; CDR3 protein: CASSQGPVVAVQNEQFF
D gene: NA; clone size: many; J gene: TRBJ2-1; V gene: TRBV28; CDR3 DNA: TGTGCCAGCAGTCTCCCTAGCTTTAGCTCCTACAATGAGCAGTTCTTC; CDR3 protein: CASSLPSFSSYNEQFF
D gene: TRBD1; clone size: NA; J gene: TRBJ1-2; V gene: TRBV11-2; CDR3 DNA: TGTGCCAGCAGCCACAGGGGGCGCGGGTACTATGGCTACACCTTT; CDR3 protein: CASSHRGRGYYGYTF
D gene: TRBD2; clone size: many; J gene: TRBJ2-1; V gene: TRBV2; CDR3 DNA: TGTGCCAGCAGGCGGGAGCGGTTGGGGGATGAGCAGTTCTTC; CDR3 protein: CASRRERLGDEQFF
D gene: NA; clone size: NA; J gene: TRBJ2-7; V gene: TRBV5-4; CDR3 DNA: TGTGCCAACAGCCCATACCAGGGGATGCACGAACAGTACTTC; CDR3 protein: CANSPYQGMHEQYF